This TCR beta chain was found in a study of cytomegalovirus exposure and HLA in healthy donors. This PCR relied on a set of 60 Vbeta primers and 13 Jbeta primers. The protocol was immunoSEQ multiplex PCR, while the TCRdb copy is restricted to in-frame clones and leaves out a portion. The sample lists some 150,000 clones, roughly 73% seen once, with around 3.4% in the top ten. V was trimmed by 5 bases and J by 9 bases, leaving 12 bases between them. This CDR3 has 12 amino acids. Looked up from germline, CDR1 is SGHRS and CDR2 is YFSETQ. The chain couples TRBV5-1 to TRBJ2-4, with a weak D call TRBD1 (5 bases). This TCR was sampled from a man in his forties in good health and CMV-seronegative. The source material was PBMCs. The DNA for the CDR3 is TGCGCCAGCAGTCAGGATAGGGGCATTCAGTACTTC. As protein: CASSQDRGIQYF.